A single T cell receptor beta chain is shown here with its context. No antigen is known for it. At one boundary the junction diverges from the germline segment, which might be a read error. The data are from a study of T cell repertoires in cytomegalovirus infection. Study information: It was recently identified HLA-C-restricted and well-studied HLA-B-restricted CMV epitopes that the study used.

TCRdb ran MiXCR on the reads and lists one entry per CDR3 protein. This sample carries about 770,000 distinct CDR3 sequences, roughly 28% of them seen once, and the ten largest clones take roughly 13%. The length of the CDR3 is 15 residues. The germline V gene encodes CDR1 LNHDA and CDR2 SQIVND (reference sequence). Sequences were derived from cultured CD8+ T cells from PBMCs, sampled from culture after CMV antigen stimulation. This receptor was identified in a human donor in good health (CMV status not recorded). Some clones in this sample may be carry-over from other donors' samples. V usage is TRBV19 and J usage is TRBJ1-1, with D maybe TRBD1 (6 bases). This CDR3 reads CASTIRQELNNEAFF. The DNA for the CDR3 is TGTGCCAGTACGATAAGACAGGAGTTAAACAATGAAGCTTTCTTT.